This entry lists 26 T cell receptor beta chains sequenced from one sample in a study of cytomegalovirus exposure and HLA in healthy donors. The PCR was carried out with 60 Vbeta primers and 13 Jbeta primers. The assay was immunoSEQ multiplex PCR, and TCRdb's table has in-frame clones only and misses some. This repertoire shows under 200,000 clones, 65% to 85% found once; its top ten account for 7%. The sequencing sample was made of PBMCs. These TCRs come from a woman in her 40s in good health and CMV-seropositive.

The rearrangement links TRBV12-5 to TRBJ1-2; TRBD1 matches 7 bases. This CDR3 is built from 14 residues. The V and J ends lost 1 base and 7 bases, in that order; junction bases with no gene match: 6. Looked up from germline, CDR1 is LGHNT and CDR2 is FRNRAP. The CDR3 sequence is CASGLAQTGSGYTF. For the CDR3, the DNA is TGTGCTAGTGGTTTGGCCCAGACAGGGTCTGGCTACACCTTC.

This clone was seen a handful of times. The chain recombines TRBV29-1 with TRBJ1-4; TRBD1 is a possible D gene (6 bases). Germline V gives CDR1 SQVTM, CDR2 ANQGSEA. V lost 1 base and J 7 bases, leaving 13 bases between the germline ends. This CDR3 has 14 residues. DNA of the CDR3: TGCAGCGTTGAAGGGGCGGCAGGGGCTGAAAAACTGTTTTTT. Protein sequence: CSVEGAAGAEKLFF.

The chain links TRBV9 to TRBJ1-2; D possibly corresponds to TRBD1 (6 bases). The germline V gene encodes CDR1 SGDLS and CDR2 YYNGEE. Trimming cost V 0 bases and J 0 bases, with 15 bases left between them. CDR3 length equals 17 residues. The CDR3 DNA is TGTGCCAGCAGCGTAGGTCCGAGACAGGCCACTAACTATGGCTACACCTTC. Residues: CASSVGPRQATNYGYTF.

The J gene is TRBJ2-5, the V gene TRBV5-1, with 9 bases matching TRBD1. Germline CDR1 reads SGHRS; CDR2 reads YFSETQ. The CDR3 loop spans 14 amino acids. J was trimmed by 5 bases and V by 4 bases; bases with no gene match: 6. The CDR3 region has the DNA TGCGCCAGCAGCGCCGGACAGGGGATGGAGACCCAGTACTTC. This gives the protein CASSAGQGMETQYF. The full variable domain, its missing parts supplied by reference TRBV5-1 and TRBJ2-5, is KAGVTQTPRYLIKTRGQQVTLSCSPISGHRSVSWYQQTPGQGLQFLFEYFSETQRNKGNFPGRFSGRQFSNSRSEMNVSTLELGDSALYLCASSAGQGMETQYFGPGTRLLVL.

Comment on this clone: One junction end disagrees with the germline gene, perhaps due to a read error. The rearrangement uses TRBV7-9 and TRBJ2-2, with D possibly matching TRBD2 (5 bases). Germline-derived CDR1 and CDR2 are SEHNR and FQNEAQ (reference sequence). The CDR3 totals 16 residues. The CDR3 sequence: CSSSLVRTLPPGELFF. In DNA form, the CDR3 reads TGTTCCAGCAGCTTAGTGAGGACTCTACCTCCCGGGGAGCTGTTTTTT.

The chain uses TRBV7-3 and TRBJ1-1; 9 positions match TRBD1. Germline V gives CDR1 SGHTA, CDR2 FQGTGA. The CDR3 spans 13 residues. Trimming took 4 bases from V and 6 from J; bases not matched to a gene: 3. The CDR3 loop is CASSSGTGSEAFF. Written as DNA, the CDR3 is TGTGCCAGCAGCTCCGGGACAGGGTCTGAAGCTTTCTTT.

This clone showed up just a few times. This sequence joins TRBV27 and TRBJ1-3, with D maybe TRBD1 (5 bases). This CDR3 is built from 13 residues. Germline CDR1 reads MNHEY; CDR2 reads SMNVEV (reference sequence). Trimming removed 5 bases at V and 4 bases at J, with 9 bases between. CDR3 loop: CASSRREGNTIYF. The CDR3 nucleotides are TGTGCCAGCAGTCGCAGGGAAGGAAACACCATATATTTT.

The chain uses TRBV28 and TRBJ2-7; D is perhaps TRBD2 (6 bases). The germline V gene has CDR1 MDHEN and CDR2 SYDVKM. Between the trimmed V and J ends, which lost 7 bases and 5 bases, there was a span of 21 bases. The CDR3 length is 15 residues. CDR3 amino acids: CASTIGGFVVDEQYF. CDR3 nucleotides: TGTGCCAGCACCATTGGGGGGTTTGTTGTTGACGAGCAGTACTTC.

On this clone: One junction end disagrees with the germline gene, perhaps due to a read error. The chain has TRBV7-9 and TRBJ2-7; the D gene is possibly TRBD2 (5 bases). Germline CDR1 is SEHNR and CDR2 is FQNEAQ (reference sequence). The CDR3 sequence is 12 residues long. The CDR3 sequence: CSSGGRDYEQYF. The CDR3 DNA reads TGTTCCAGCGGAGGACGAGATTACGAGCAGTACTTC.

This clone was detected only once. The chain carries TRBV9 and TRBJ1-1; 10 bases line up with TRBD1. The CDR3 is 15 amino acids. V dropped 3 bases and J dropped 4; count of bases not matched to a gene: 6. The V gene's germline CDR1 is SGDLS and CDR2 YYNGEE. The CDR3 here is CASSAWTGGSTEAFF. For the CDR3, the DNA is TGTGCCAGCAGCGCCTGGACAGGGGGGAGCACTGAAGCTTTCTTT.

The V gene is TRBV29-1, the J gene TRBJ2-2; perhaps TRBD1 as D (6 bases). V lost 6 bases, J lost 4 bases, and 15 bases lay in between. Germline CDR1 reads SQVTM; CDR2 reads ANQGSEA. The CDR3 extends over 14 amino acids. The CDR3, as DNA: TGCAGCGTAGGTAGGGGGTTTGGCACCGGGGAGCTGTTTTTT. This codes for CSVGRGFGTGELFF.

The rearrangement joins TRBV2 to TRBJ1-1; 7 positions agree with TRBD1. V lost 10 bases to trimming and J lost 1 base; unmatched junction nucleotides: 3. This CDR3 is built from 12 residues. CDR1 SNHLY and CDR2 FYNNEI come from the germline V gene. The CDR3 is CAITGENTEAFF. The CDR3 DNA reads TGTGCCATCACAGGGGAGAACACTGAAGCTTTCTTT.

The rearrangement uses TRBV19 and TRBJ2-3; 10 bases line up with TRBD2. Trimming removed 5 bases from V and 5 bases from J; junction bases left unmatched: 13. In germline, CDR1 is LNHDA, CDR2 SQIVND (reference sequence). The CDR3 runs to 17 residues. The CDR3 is CASSRDASGGFGDTQYF. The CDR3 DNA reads TGTGCCAGTAGTCGCGACGCTAGCGGGGGATTCGGAGATACGCAGTATTTT.

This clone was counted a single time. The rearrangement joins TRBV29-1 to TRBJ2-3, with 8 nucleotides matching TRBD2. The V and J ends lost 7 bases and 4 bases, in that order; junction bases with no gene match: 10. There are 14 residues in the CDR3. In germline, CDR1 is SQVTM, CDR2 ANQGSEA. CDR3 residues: CSATSGGAADTQYF. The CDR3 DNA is TGCAGCGCCACCTCCGGGGGGGCGGCAGATACGCAGTATTTT.

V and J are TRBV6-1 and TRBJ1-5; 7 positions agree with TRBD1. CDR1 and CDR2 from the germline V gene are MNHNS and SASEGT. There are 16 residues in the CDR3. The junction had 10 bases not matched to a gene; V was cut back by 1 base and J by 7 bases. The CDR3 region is CASSEGQQGIYQPQHF. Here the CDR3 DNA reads TGTGCCAGCAGTGAAGGCCAACAGGGGATTTACCAGCCCCAGCATTTT.

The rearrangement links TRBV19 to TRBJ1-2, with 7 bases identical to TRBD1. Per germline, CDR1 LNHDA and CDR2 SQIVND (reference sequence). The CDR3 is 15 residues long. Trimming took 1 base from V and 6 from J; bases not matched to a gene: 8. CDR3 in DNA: TGTGCCAGTAGTATAGCGACAGGGAGTGACGATGGCTACACCTTC. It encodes CASSIATGSDDGYTF.

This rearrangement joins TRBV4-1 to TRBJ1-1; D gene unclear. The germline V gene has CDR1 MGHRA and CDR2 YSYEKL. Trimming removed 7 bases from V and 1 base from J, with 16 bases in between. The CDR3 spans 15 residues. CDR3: CASTDVRGSNTEAFF. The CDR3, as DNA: TGCGCCAGCACCGACGTCCGCGGTTCGAACACTGAAGCTTTCTTT.

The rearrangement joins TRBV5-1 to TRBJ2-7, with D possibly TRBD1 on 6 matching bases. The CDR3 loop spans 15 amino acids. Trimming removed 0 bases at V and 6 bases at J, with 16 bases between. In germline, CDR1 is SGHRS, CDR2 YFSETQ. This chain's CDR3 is CASSLAAGADFEQYF. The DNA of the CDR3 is TGCGCCAGCAGCTTGGCCGCAGGGGCCGATTTCGAGCAGTACTTC.

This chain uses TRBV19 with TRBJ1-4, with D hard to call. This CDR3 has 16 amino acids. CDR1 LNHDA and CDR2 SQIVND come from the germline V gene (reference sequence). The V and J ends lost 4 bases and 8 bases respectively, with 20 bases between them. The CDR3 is CASSTLSGEGREKLFF. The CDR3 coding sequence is TGTGCCAGTAGTACCCTCTCGGGAGAGGGAAGAGAAAAACTGTTTTTT.

The DNA for the CDR3 is TGTGCCAGCAGCCCTAGCGGGGGGGAGAATGAGCAGTTCTTC. Protein: CASSPSGGENEQFF. V usage is TRBV7-9 and J usage is TRBJ2-1, with 12 bases identical to TRBD2. The CDR3 extends over 14 amino acids. V gave up 5 bases and J gave up 7 bases; unmatched junction bases: 3. Germline CDR1 reads SEHNR; CDR2 reads FQNEAQ (reference sequence).

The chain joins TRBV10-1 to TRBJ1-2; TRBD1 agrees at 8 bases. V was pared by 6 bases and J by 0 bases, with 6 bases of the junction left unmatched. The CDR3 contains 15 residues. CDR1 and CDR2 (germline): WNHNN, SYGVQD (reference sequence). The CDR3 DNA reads TGCGCCAGCAGAGGCGGGGACAGGTCTAACTATGGCTACACCTTC. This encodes CASRGGDRSNYGYTF.

CDR3 region: CASSLDSRSPLHF. In DNA, the CDR3 is TGTGCCAGCAGCTTAGATTCTCGGTCACCCCTCCACTTT. V usage is TRBV7-2 and J usage is TRBJ1-6; no definite D call. Germline V gene lookup returns CDR1 SGHTA and CDR2 FQGNSA. Trimming shortened V by 1 base and J by 10 bases, and 8 bases separated the two germline ends. There are 13 residues in the CDR3.

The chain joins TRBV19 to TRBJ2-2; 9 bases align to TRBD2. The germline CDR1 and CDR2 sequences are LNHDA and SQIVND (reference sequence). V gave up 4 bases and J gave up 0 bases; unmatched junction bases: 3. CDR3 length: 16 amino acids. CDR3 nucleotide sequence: TGTGCCAGTAGTACTCTAGCGGGGACGAACACCGGGGAGCTGTTTTTT. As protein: CASSTLAGTNTGELFF.

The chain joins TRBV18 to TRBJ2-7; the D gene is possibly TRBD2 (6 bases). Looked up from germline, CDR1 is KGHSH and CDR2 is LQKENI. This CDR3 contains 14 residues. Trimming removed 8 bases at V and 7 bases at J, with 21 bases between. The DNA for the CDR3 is TGTGCCAGCACCCGGGGGACTTTACGTTTAGAGCAGTACTTC. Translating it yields CASTRGTLRLEQYF.

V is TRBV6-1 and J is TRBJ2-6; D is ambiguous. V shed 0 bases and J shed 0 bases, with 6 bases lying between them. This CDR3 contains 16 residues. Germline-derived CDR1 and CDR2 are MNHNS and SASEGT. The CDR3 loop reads CASSEAQFSGANVLTF. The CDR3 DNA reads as TGTGCCAGCAGTGAAGCGCAGTTCTCTGGGGCCAACGTCCTGACTTTC.

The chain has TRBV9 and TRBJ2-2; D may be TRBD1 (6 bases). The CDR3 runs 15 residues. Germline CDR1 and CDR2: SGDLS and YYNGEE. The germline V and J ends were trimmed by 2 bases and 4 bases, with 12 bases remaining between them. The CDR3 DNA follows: TGTGCCAGCAGCGTTGGGCAGGGGACCACCGGGGAGCTGTTTTTT. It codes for CASSVGQGTTGELFF.